Listed below are T cell receptor beta chains from one sample, sequenced in a study of Graves' ophthalmopathy and Graves' hyperthyroidism. Via MiXCR, TCRdb re-called the multiplex PCR reads, giving one row per CDR3 protein. The table includes about 620,000 distinct CDR3 sequences, 22% detected once. Sequences were obtained from peripheral blood. The receptors stem from a woman under 30 with stable Graves' hyperthyroidism. Some clones in this sample may be carry-over from other donors' samples. CDR3s leave out the opening cysteine and the closing phenylalanine or tryptophan. D genes are given only for firm matches.

>.|TRBV12-3/TRBV12-4|TRBJ2-4
ASSPGPQGNIKY
>TRBD1|TRBV20-1|TRBJ1-5
SARTGGIDQPQH
>TRBD2|TRBV6-5|TRBJ2-2
ASSYTILAGGGELF
>.|TRBV11-1|TRBJ2-7
ASSLPPRGGQRFYEQY
>TRBD2|TRBV4-1|TRBJ2-5
ASSQESGVRETQY
>.|TRBV9|TRBJ1-1
ASEGGPNTEAF
>.|TRBV27|TRBJ1-6
ASSGRGASGNSPLH
>.|TRBV6-5|TRBJ2-7
ASWSEGNYEQY
>.|TRBV7-3|TRBJ2-5
ASSQYIQETQY
>TRBD2|TRBV20-1|TRBJ2-5
SARDPQRGGMETQY
>TRBD2|TRBV28|TRBJ2-5
ASSLTGGGTQY
>TRBD2|TRBV6-2/TRBV6-3|TRBJ2-5
ASSLGLAGSLQETQY
>.|TRBV11-2|TRBJ2-7
ASSLGHSGPPSEQY
>TRBD2|TRBV11-2|TRBJ2-7
ASSFPLAGVEQY
>.|TRBV11-2|TRBJ1-1
ASSFGPLRAGNTEAF
>TRBD2|TRBV6-2/TRBV6-3|TRBJ2-5
ASSYGLVETQY
>.|TRBV6-1|TRBJ1-5
ASSELAVGARPQH
>TRBD1|TRBV7-4|TRBJ2-7
ASSSKRDSSLVYEQY
>.|TRBV7-9|TRBJ2-5
ASSWRGQETQY
>TRBD1|TRBV6-2/TRBV6-3|TRBJ1-1
ASSLRLQGQGARNTEAF
>.|TRBV20-1|TRBJ1-5
SARDVTELNDQPQH
>.|TRBV12-3/TRBV12-4|TRBJ1-2
ASTLVGGYGYT
>.|TRBV29-1|TRBJ1-6
SGGRGSPYSPLH
>TRBD2|TRBV2|TRBJ2-5
ASRRTSGRMYQETQY
>TRBD1|TRBV28|TRBJ1-2
ASSPIGQGETYGYT
>.|TRBV20-1|TRBJ2-7
SAAGFTFYEQY
>TRBD1|TRBV6-1|TRBJ2-7
ASSEAHLTSPGQGDEQY
>.|TRBV27|TRBJ1-6
ASNPGANAESPLH
>.|TRBV28|TRBJ1-1
ASSVWGGDTEAF
>TRBD1|TRBV5-6|TRBJ1-1
ASSLGGGQGGIEAF
>.|TRBV24-1|TRBJ2-1
ATSDLGREQF
>.|TRBV30|TRBJ2-2
AWSGGPSTGELF
>.|TRBV2|TRBJ1-1
ASSGAGGSEAF
>.|TRBV6-1|TRBJ1-3
ASREKGGNSGNTIY
>.|TRBV28|TRBJ2-3
ASSWSAGTDTQY
>.|TRBV10-2|TRBJ1-2
ASSEDSSGYT
>TRBD1|TRBV12-3/TRBV12-4|TRBJ1-2
ASSVQGTNYGYT
>TRBD2|TRBV4-1|TRBJ2-7
ASSQESTGRAYEQY
>TRBD1|TRBV10-3|TRBJ1-1
AISGGRTGGRYPKEAF
>.|TRBV6-1|TRBJ1-2
ATLTDNYGYT